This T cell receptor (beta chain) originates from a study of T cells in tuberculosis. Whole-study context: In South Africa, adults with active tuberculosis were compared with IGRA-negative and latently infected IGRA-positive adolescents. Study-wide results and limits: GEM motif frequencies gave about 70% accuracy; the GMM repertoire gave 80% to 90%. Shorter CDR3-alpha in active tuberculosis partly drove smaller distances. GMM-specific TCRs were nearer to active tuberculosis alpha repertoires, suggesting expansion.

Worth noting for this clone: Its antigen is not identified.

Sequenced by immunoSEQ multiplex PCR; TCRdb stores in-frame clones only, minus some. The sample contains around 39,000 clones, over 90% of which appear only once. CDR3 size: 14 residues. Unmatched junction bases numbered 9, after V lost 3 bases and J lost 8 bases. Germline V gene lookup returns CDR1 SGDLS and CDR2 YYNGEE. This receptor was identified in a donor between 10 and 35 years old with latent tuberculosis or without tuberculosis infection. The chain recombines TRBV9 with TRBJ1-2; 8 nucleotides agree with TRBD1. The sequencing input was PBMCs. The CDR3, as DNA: TGTGCCAGCAGCGGACAGACAGGGGCCGGGGGCTACACCTTC. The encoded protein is CASSGQTGAGGYTF.